This T cell receptor (beta chain) was identified in a study of cytomegalovirus exposure and HLA in healthy donors. Study-wide points: The authors listed 150 to 200 TCR beta chains as cytomegalovirus-associated. In a later analysis, TCR beta V- and J-gene trimming was associated with a missense DCLRE1C variant.

PCR involved 60 Vbeta and 13 Jbeta primers. Some clones are missing from TCRdb's copy, which holds only in-frame ones; the method was immunoSEQ multiplex PCR. The sample lists tens of thousands of clones; 60% to 75% were seen once. Trimming took off 3 bases at V and 0 bases at J, with 2 bases between the two ends. This CDR3 contains 13 residues. CDR1 is SGHAT, CDR2 FQNNGV, per germline. Note on this clone: What it binds is unknown.

Input material: PBMCs. This sequence originates from a male donor in good health and CMV-seropositive. The chain recombines TRBV11-2 with TRBJ2-2, with D unresolved. In DNA form, the CDR3 reads TGTGCCAGCAGCTTCACGAACACCGGGGAGCTGTTTTTT. The encoded protein is CASSFTNTGELFF.